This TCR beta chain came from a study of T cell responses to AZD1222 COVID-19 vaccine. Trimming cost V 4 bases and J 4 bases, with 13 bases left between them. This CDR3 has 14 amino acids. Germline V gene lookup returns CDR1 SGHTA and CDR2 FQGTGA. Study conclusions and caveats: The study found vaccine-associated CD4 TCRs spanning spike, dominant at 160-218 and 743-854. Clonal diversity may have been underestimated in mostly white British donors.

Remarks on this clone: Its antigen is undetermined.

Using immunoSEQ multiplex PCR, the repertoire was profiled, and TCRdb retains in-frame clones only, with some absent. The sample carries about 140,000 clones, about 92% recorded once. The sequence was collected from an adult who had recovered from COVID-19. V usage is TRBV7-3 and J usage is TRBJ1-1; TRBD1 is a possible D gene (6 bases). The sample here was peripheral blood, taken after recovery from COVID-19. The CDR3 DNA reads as TGTGCCAGCAGCTCTGGACAGATGAGCACTGAAGCTTTCTTT. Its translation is CASSSGQMSTEAFF.